The 18 T cell receptor beta chains below come from one sample, sequenced in a study of beta chain features in type 1 diabetes. Expressed TCRB transcripts were sequenced, since all the RNA that had been isolated was reverse transcribed. The data were produced by immunoSEQ multiplex PCR, yet TCRdb's version contains in-frame clones alone and is incomplete. The top ten hold 0.02% to 0.025% of the sample, which has hundreds of thousands of clones, around 15% seen once. Antigens of these TCRs are unknown. Broader study findings: TCRB CDR3 length was moderately but significantly reduced in all four CD4+ subsets of Type 1 diabetes patients.

The specimen was naive CD4+ T cells from blood. These receptor sequences come from a man aged 18-30 years with type 1 diabetes.

V usage is TRBV30 and J usage is TRBJ2-2, with 7 bases fitting TRBD2. V dropped 3 bases and J dropped 4; count of bases not matched to a gene: 5. Per germline, CDR1 GTSNPN and CDR2 SVGIG (reference sequence). The CDR3 sequence is 14 residues long. For the CDR3, the DNA is TGTGCCTGGAGGGGAGGGGCGACCACCGGGGAGCTGTTTTTT. Its translation is CAWRGGATTGELFF.

This clone was recorded a few times. The chain is built from TRBV7-7 and TRBJ2-3; tentatively, D is TRBD2 (6 bases). The CDR3 sequence is 14 residues long. Trimming stripped 4 bases from V and 5 bases from J, with 13 bases between. Germline CDR1 and CDR2: SSHAT and FNYEAQ (reference sequence). The CDR3 DNA is TGTGCCAGCAGCTCTGGGGGGTCGGAAGATACGCAGTATTTT. Protein sequence: CASSSGGSEDTQYF. Full variable domain (missing parts from reference TRBV7-7 and TRBJ2-3): GAGVSQSPRYKVTKRGQDVTLRCDPISSHATLYWYQQALGQGPEFLTYFNYEAQPDKSGLPSDRFSAERPEGSISTLTIQRTEQRDSAMYRCASSSGGSEDTQYFGPGTRLTVL.

This chain uses TRBV19 with TRBJ1-2, with a weak D call TRBD1 (6 bases). The CDR3 runs 15 residues. Trimming removed 7 bases from V and 7 bases from J, with 22 bases in between. The germline CDR1 and CDR2 sequences are LNHDA and SQIVND (reference sequence). CDR3 nucleotides: TGTGCCAGTATCACCACACCGGGGGCAGTCCCTGGCTACACCTTC. Translated: CASITTPGAVPGYTF.

The chain links TRBV7-9 to TRBJ1-5, with D possibly being TRBD1 (6 bases). Trimming took off 4 bases at V and 5 bases at J, with 12 bases between the two ends. The germline gives CDR1 SEHNR, CDR2 FQNEAQ (reference sequence). The CDR3 is 14 residues long. The CDR3 reads CASSSSGEDQPQHF. For the CDR3, the DNA is TGTGCCAGCAGCTCATCAGGGGAAGATCAGCCCCAGCATTTT.

The rearrangement joins TRBV30 to TRBJ1-5; D remains ambiguous. The germline gives CDR1 GTSNPN, CDR2 SVGIG (reference sequence). This CDR3 is 13 amino acids long. The V end lost 4 bases, the J end lost 0 bases, and 7 bases lay between the germline ends. The CDR3 here is CAWTMDSNQPQHF. In DNA, the CDR3 is TGTGCCTGGACAATGGATAGCAATCAGCCCCAGCATTTT.

This clone has a handful of counts. The chain employs TRBV13 and TRBJ1-4, with D perhaps matching TRBD1 (6 bases). CDR3 size: 14 residues. Germline loops: CDR1 PRHDT, CDR2 FYEKMQ (reference sequence). V lost 6 bases, J lost 10 bases, and 18 bases lay in between. The CDR3 region is CASREVQGMGKLFF. CDR3 DNA: TGTGCCAGCAGGGAGGTGCAGGGGATGGGAAAACTGTTTTTT.

Only a few counts were recorded for this clone. The genes are TRBV19 and TRBJ2-7; 11 bases are a match to TRBD1. After removal of 5 bases from V and 3 bases from J, the junction contained 6 bases not matched to a gene. The V gene's germline CDR1 is LNHDA and CDR2 SQIVND (reference sequence). This CDR3 spans 15 amino acids. The CDR3 DNA reads TGTGCCAGTAGTTTTACCGGGACAGGGGGCTACGAGCAGTACTTC. Translation gives CASSFTGTGGYEQYF.

In its sample, this clone was seen a few times. The J gene is TRBJ1-6, the V gene TRBV9, with D unresolved. Germline CDR1 is SGDLS and CDR2 is YYNGEE. The CDR3 contains 15 residues. The V and J ends lost 6 bases and 9 bases respectively, with 19 bases between them. This CDR3 is CASTALPESGSPLHF. The CDR3 DNA sequence: TGTGCCAGCACCGCCCTCCCAGAATCGGGTTCACCCCTCCACTTT.

V is TRBV7-8 and J is TRBJ2-7; D call uncertain. V lost 5 bases, J lost 4 bases, and 6 bases lay in between. The germline CDR1 and CDR2 sequences are SGHVS and FQNEAQ. This CDR3 contains 11 residues. The CDR3 here is CASSLRYEQYF. The CDR3 coding sequence is TGTGCCAGCAGCCTTCGGTACGAGCAGTACTTC.

This clone was observed a handful of times. The V call is TRBV7-2, the J call TRBJ2-7; the D gene is possibly TRBD1 (6 bases). The CDR3 spans 15 residues. V was shortened by 5 bases and J by 2 bases, with 16 bases between the two germline ends. CDR1 is SGHTA and CDR2 is FQGNSA in the germline V gene. The CDR3 region has the DNA TGTGCCAGCAGCCTCAGGGGCTTCCCGACCTACGAGCAGTACTTC. It codes for CASSLRGFPTYEQYF.

In this sample, this clone turned up a few times. This sequence joins TRBV6-4 and TRBJ2-1; TRBD1 agrees at 8 bases. V dropped 0 bases and J dropped 9; count of bases not matched to a gene: 7. Germline lookup yields CDR1 MRHNA and CDR2 SNTAGT. The CDR3 contains 15 residues. CDR3 loop: CASSDSGRGPGEQFF. CDR3 bases: TGTGCCAGCAGTGACTCGGGCAGGGGGCCGGGTGAGCAGTTCTTC.

This chain uses TRBV9 with TRBJ2-7; perhaps TRBD1 as D (6 bases). In germline, CDR1 is SGDLS, CDR2 YYNGEE. V was trimmed by 0 bases and J by 0 bases, leaving 10 bases between them. The CDR3 covers 15 residues. CDR3 coding DNA: TGTGCCAGCAGCGTAGGACAGGCCCTCTCCTACGAGCAGTACTTC. It translates to CASSVGQALSYEQYF.

This clone was counted a few times. V usage is TRBV9 and J usage is TRBJ2-5, with 7 bases that match TRBD2. Germline loops: CDR1 SGDLS, CDR2 YYNGEE. The CDR3 sequence is 15 residues long. V dropped 0 bases and J dropped 2; count of bases not matched to a gene: 4. The chain's CDR3 is CASSVVPGGQETQYF. In DNA, the CDR3 is TGTGCCAGCAGCGTAGTGCCGGGGGGACAAGAGACCCAGTACTTC. The full variable domain, rest sourced from reference TRBV9 and TRBJ2-5, is DSGVTQTPKHLITATGQRVTLRCSPRSGDLSVYWYQQSLDQGLQFLIQYYNGEERAKGNILERFSAQQFPDLHSELNLSSLELGDSALYFCASSVVPGGQETQYFGPGTRLLVL.

This clone was seen a handful of times. The chain links TRBV4-1 to TRBJ1-5, with TRBD1 identical over 9 bases. Germline lookup yields CDR1 MGHRA and CDR2 YSYEKL. V lost 2 bases, J lost 1 base, and 9 bases stayed unmatched. This CDR3 comprises 18 residues. The CDR3 DNA follows: TGCGCCAGCAGCCAATGGGACAGGGCCCTAGGGAGCAATCAGCCCCAGCATTTT. Translated: CASSQWDRALGSNQPQHF.

This clone has just a few counts. The V call is TRBV10-3, the J call TRBJ2-5, with 9 bases matching TRBD1. Looked up from germline, CDR1 is ENHRY and CDR2 is SYGVKD. The CDR3 is made up of 17 amino acids. V lost 3 bases and J lost 1; bases outside the gene matches: 9. The CDR3 DNA is TGTGCCATCAGTGAAGGATCAGGACAGGGGAGCCAAGAGACCCAGTACTTC. This gives the protein CAISEGSGQGSQETQYF.

This clone was seen a few times. The J gene is TRBJ1-2, the V gene TRBV2, with D maybe TRBD1 (6 bases). The germline V and J ends were trimmed by 2 bases and 2 bases, with 12 bases remaining between them. This CDR3 has 15 residues. In germline, CDR1 is SNHLY, CDR2 FYNNEI. This CDR3 is CASSERTALNYGYTF. CDR3 DNA sequence: TGTGCCAGCAGTGAAAGGACAGCACTAAACTATGGCTACACCTTC.

The rearrangement uses TRBV28 and TRBJ2-3, with TRBD2 identical over 9 bases. Germline V gives CDR1 MDHEN, CDR2 SYDVKM. The CDR3 is made up of 14 amino acids. The junction had 4 bases not matched to a gene; V was cut back by 6 bases and J by 3 bases. CDR3 amino acids: CASSPSGVTDTQYF. The CDR3 DNA sequence: TGTGCCAGCAGCCCTAGCGGGGTTACAGATACGCAGTATTTT.

This clone has a handful of counts. This chain uses TRBV29-1 with TRBJ2-4; 11 positions agree with TRBD1. Germline CDR1 SQVTM, CDR2 ANQGSEA. Trimming at V came to 6 bases and at J to 1 base, leaving 8 bases not matched to a gene. The CDR3 is made up of 16 amino acids. The CDR3 DNA is TGCAGCGTGGGCCCGGGACAGGGGGAGGCCAAAAACATTCAGTACTTC. This gives the protein CSVGPGQGEAKNIQYF.